Shown below are 13 T cell receptor beta chains from a single sample sequenced in a study of T-cell memory formation after mild COVID-19. MiXCR, applied by TCRdb to the 5' RACE reads, yields one record per CDR3 protein. The sample carries hundreds of thousands of distinct CDR3 sequences, roughly 15% recorded once. Sequenced: PBMCs or a T cell subset sorted from them (not recorded which). All receptors derive from a man between 18 and 35 years old who had mild COVID-19 (a few samples of this study predate the infection). Cell type and time point are not known.

There are a few counts of this clonotype. This chain links TRBV6-5 with TRBJ2-5, with 14 bases lining up with TRBD2. V lost 5 bases and J lost 5; bases outside the gene matches: 7. Germline CDR1 MNHEY, CDR2 SVGAGI. The CDR3 is 16 residues long. DNA for the CDR3: TGTGCCAGCAGTATGGGACTAGCGGGGGCTGGCGAGACCCAGTACTTC. This sequence encodes CASSMGLAGAGETQYF.

At least ten counts were recorded for this clonotype. CDR3 nucleotide sequence: TGTGCCAGCAGCGGGGACCCGGGAGCCGGGGAGCTGTTTTTT. Its protein is CASSGDPGAGELFF. The rearrangement links TRBV7-3 to TRBJ2-2, with a tentative D call TRBD2 (6 bases). This CDR3 comprises 14 residues. Germline CDR1 and CDR2: SGHTA and FQGTGA. With 5 bases removed from V and 6 bases from J, the gap between germline ends came to 13 bases.

This clonotype appeared many times. The rearrangement joins TRBV7-9 to TRBJ1-1; D uncertain. Trimming took off 3 bases at V and 1 base at J, with 9 bases between the two ends. The germline CDR1 and CDR2 sequences are SEHNR and FQNEAQ (reference sequence). CDR3 length: 14 residues. CDR3 DNA: TGTGCCAGCAGCTTTAAATCCGGGAACACTGAAGCTTTCTTT. Amino acids: CASSFKSGNTEAFF.

The genes are TRBV6-5 and TRBJ2-7; 10 bases map to TRBD1. The junction had 4 bases not matched to a gene; V was cut back by 0 bases and J by 2 bases. The CDR3 sequence is 16 residues long. Germline CDR1 is MNHEY and CDR2 is SVGAGI. CDR3 loop: CASSYSAGTGAYEQYF. The CDR3 nucleotides are TGTGCCAGCAGTTACTCAGCCGGGACAGGGGCCTACGAGCAGTACTTC.

This clonotype was detected only a few times. The chain is built from TRBV12-3 or TRBV12-4 and TRBJ1-5; TRBD1 agrees at 7 bases. This CDR3 spans 14 amino acids. The V and J ends lost 6 bases and 5 bases, in that order; junction bases with no gene match: 7. Here the CDR3 reads CASSWGQKDQPQHF. DNA of the CDR3: TGTGCCAGCAGCTGGGGACAGAAAGATCAGCCCCAGCATTTT.

V gene TRBV20-1 combines with J gene TRBJ2-5; 9 nucleotides line up with TRBD1. Germline assignment: CDR1 DFQATT and CDR2 SNEGSKA (reference sequence). V trimming: 3 bases; J trimming: 5 bases; junction bases outside the gene matches: 4. This CDR3 has 13 residues. This CDR3 reads CSASHRGQETQYF. CDR3 nucleotide sequence: TGCAGTGCTAGCCACAGGGGGCAGGAGACCCAGTACTTC.

This chain uses TRBV12-3 or TRBV12-4 with TRBJ2-5; possible D gene TRBD2, 5 bases. The CDR3 covers 15 residues. Trimming stripped 3 bases from V and 2 bases from J, with 13 bases between. CDR3 in DNA: TGTGCCAGCAGTTTTCCCGTTCCGGGGCAAGAGACCCAGTACTTC. This codes for CASSFPVPGQETQYF.

The gene calls are TRBV11-1 and TRBJ2-6; D gene ambiguous. Trimming shortened V by 7 bases and J by 0 bases, and 4 bases separated the two germline ends. This CDR3 has 13 residues. Germline CDR1 and CDR2: SGHAT and FQDESV (reference sequence). The CDR3 sequence is CASILSGANVLTF. The CDR3 DNA follows: TGTGCCAGCATTCTCTCTGGGGCCAACGTCCTGACTTTC. Using reference TRBV11-1 and TRBJ2-6 for the parts outside the CDR3, the full variable domain is EAEVAQSPRYKITEKSQAVAFWCDPISGHATLYWYRQILGQGPELLVQFQDESVVDDSQLPKDRFSAERLKGVDSTLKIQPAELGDSAMYLCASILSGANVLTFGAGSRLTVL.

This clonotype has only a few counts. The chain links TRBV7-2 to TRBJ1-1, with D possibly matching TRBD1 (5 bases). This CDR3 has 14 residues. The V and J ends lost 7 bases and 3 bases respectively, with 15 bases between them. Germline V gives CDR1 SGHTA, CDR2 FQGNSA. CDR3 amino acids: CASTQGVRDTEAFF. The CDR3 nucleotides read TGTGCCAGCACCCAAGGGGTCAGAGACACTGAAGCTTTCTTT. Complete variable domain (other parts from reference TRBV7-2 and TRBJ1-1): GAGVSQSPSNKVTEKGKDVELRCDPISGHTALYWYRQSLGQGLEFLIYFQGNSAPDKSGLPSDRFSAERTGGSVSTLTIQRTQQEDSAVYLCASTQGVRDTEAFFGQGTRLTVV.

This clonotype was seen only a few times. The rearrangement joins TRBV5-5 to TRBJ2-7; D perhaps matches TRBD2 (5 bases). V gave up 4 bases and J gave up 3 bases, with 14 bases separating them. CDR3 length: 14 residues. Germline CDR1 reads SGHKS; CDR2 reads YYEKEE (reference sequence). The CDR3 region has the DNA TGTGCCAGCAGCCCACGCCGGGATCACTACGAGCAGTACGTC. This sequence encodes CASSPRRDHYEQYV.

In its sample, this clonotype was seen a few times. CDR3: CASRKGTGNSPLHF. Here the CDR3 DNA reads TGTGCCAGCAGGAAGGGTACCGGGAATTCACCCCTCCACTTT. The chain carries TRBV25-1 and TRBJ1-6; D is uncertain. This CDR3 spans 14 amino acids. Germline V gives CDR1 MGHDK, CDR2 SYGVNS. V lost 6 bases to trimming and J lost 7 bases, with 13 bases between them.

The chain is built from TRBV5-1 and TRBJ2-1, with D possibly called TRBD1 or TRBD2 (6 bases each). Germline V lookup: CDR1 SGHRS, CDR2 YFSETQ. The CDR3 length is 15 residues. V was shortened by 4 bases and J by 1 base, with 12 bases between the two germline ends. This CDR3 is CASSQEGDSYNEQFF. As DNA, the CDR3 is TGCGCCAGCAGCCAGGAGGGGGATTCCTACAATGAGCAGTTCTTC.

This clonotype has only a few counts. V gene TRBV7-2 combines with J gene TRBJ2-7; D perhaps matches TRBD2 (6 bases). This CDR3 is 13 amino acids long. Germline V lookup: CDR1 SGHTA, CDR2 FQGNSA. Trimming took off 3 bases at V and 6 bases at J, with 12 bases between the two ends. CDR3 protein: CASSLEGAPEQYV. CDR3 in DNA: TGTGCCAGCAGCTTGGAGGGCGCTCCCGAGCAGTACGTC.